What follows describes a single TCR beta chain. What it binds is unknown. This record belongs to a study of cytomegalovirus exposure and HLA in healthy donors. Points from the study as a whole: In a later analysis, common viral pathogens appeared linked to several of the most significant clusters. Later, TCR association rates were found to vary by HLA locus, highest for DRB1 and lowest for HLA-C.

The PCR used 60 Vbeta and 13 Jbeta primers. Assay used: immunoSEQ multiplex PCR; TCRdb lists only in-frame clones, some missing. The table shows some 110,000 clones, with 77% occurring only once. The origin of this receptor is a man aged 45-60 years in good health and CMV-seropositive. Sequenced: PBMCs.

In DNA form, the CDR3 reads TGTGCCAGCAGCTTGATGACTACTGAAGCTTTCTTT. It encodes CASSLMTTEAFF. The chain uses TRBV5-6 and TRBJ1-1; D unclear. The V and J ends lost 1 base and 5 bases respectively, with 6 bases between them. The CDR3 has 12 residues. Germline loops: CDR1 SGHDT, CDR2 YYEEEE.